The entry that follows covers one T cell receptor beta chain sequence. Its specificity is unknown. Distinct nucleotide sequences in the sample also encode this CDR3. This specimen comes from a study of T cell responses to AZD1222 COVID-19 vaccine. Study observations and caveats: Distributed over spike, vaccine-associated CD4 TCRs predominated at 160-218 and 743-854. Only after the peak T cell response were repertoires sampled. The donors showed a predominance of white British ancestry and of females, with possible underestimation of clonal diversity.

The CDR3 has 10 residues. V lost 4 bases and J lost 2, with 0 bases in between. In germline, CDR1 is SGHAT, CDR2 FQNNGV. Data came from immunoSEQ multiplex PCR; TCRdb stores just in-frame clones and leaves some out. The table lists 150,000 to 180,000 clones, more than 75% of them singletons. The chain carries TRBV11-2 and TRBJ2-7; D is unresolved. This sequence was found in an adult in good health. Sequenced here: peripheral blood, sampled on day 0 of AZD1222 vaccination. The CDR3 sequence: CASSSYEQYF. The CDR3 region has the DNA TGTGCCAGCAGCTCCTACGAGCAGTACTTC.